These 5 T cell receptor beta chains came from one sample sequenced in a study of radiation and T cells in renal cell carcinoma. Time point noted: blood 2 weeks post-SBRT. Treatment in this sample: 15 Gy SBRT to primary tumor, nephrectomy 4 weeks later. Clones were sequenced by immunoSEQ multiplex PCR, and TCRdb holds only the in-frame ones, with some missing. The sample lists 100,000 to 150,000 clones; around 81% were seen once. Here the sequenced sample was blood, taken from a patient whose treatment included radiotherapy and nephrectomy. The origin of the receptors is a man aged 45-65 years with renal cell carcinoma.

The rearrangement uses TRBV10-3 and TRBJ2-1; 12 positions agree with TRBD2. The CDR3 consists of 14 residues. The J segment lost 6 bases and the V segment lost 7 bases, leaving 4 bases of the junction unmatched. Germline lookup yields CDR1 ENHRY and CDR2 SYGVKD. In DNA, the CDR3 is TGTGCCATCATGGGGACTAGCGGGTCCAATGAGCAGTTCTTC. This codes for CAIMGTSGSNEQFF.

The chain couples TRBV5-4 to TRBJ2-2, with TRBD1 matching 8 bases. V lost 0 bases to trimming and J lost 5 bases; unmatched junction nucleotides: 3. Germline CDR1 SGHNT, CDR2 YYREEE (reference sequence). The CDR3 consists of 15 residues. As DNA, the CDR3 is TGTGCCAGCAGCTTGGACAGGGGGAATACCGGGGAGCTGTTTTTT. Translated: CASSLDRGNTGELFF.

This clone was seen only once. The V call is TRBV5-1, the J call TRBJ2-3; tentative D call: TRBD2 (5 bases). Germline V gene sequence: CDR1 SGHRS, CDR2 YFSETQ. V was trimmed by 0 bases and J by 0 bases, leaving 11 bases between them. CDR3 size: 16 residues. CDR3 region: CASSLGLAKSTDTQYF. The DNA for the CDR3 is TGCGCCAGCAGCTTGGGTCTAGCAAAGAGCACAGATACGCAGTATTTT.

This clone was seen once. V gene TRBV28 combines with J gene TRBJ1-1; D remains unclear. Germline CDR1 is MDHEN and CDR2 is SYDVKM. CDR3 length: 12 amino acids. Trimming stripped 10 bases from V and 1 base from J, with 10 bases between. The DNA for the CDR3 is TGTGCCACCGGGCAGGCGAACACTGAAGCTTTCTTT. It yields the protein CATGQANTEAFF.

The V gene is TRBV5-4, the J gene TRBJ2-2, with D possibly TRBD1 on 5 matching bases. CDR3 length: 14 residues. Germline V lookup: CDR1 SGHNT, CDR2 YYREEE (reference sequence). Trimming took off 4 bases at V and 2 bases at J, with 9 bases between the two ends. CDR3 region: CASSMDINTGELFF. CDR3 sequence (DNA): TGTGCCAGCAGCATGGACATAAACACCGGGGAGCTGTTTTTT.